This TCR beta chain was captured by sequencing in a study of blood T cell repertoires in COVID-19. Study summary: Sources were T cells, B-cell-depleted T cells, or PBMCs; the material itself was cDNA or gDNA.

With 4 bases removed from V and 6 bases from J, the gap between germline ends came to 12 bases. Germline V lookup: CDR1 SQVTM, CDR2 ANQGSEA. CDR3 size: 13 residues. Per the study methods: Reference gene primer amplification gave estimated nucleated cell counts. Assay used: immunoSEQ multiplex PCR; TCRdb lists only in-frame clones, some missing. That table supplies the V and J calls and clone size; D and trimming were determined from the DNA. The table shows over 200,000 clones, with about 90% occurring only once. The chain carries TRBV29-1 and TRBJ1-4; D call uncertain. This receptor was obtained from a middle-aged man with active or convalescent COVID-19. Sequenced sample: peripheral blood. CDR3 in amino acids: CSVVRPGYEKLFF. CDR3 DNA: TGCAGCGTTGTTCGTCCCGGGTATGAAAAACTGTTTTTT.